This T cell receptor beta chain was recorded in a study of blood T cell repertoires in COVID-19. Authors' data handling: It was from reference gene primer amplification that nucleated cell counts were estimated. Assay used: immunoSEQ multiplex PCR; TCRdb lists only in-frame clones, some missing. V and J calls and clone size are those listed in that table; D and trimming were worked out from the DNA. The repertoire holds more than 15,000 clones, more than 75% seen once, with over 8.5% in the top ten. This clone was recorded only once. V was pared by 3 bases and J by 9 bases, with 12 bases between. The CDR3 spans 13 residues.

The source is a human donor in a cohort sampled during active COVID-19. The V gene is TRBV12-3 or TRBV12-4, the J gene TRBJ2-1, with D possibly being TRBD2 (6 bases). What was sequenced was peripheral blood. The CDR3 DNA reads TGTGCCAGCAGTTTCCGCGGGGCCGGTGAGCAGTTCTTC. Amino acids: CASSFRGAGEQFF.